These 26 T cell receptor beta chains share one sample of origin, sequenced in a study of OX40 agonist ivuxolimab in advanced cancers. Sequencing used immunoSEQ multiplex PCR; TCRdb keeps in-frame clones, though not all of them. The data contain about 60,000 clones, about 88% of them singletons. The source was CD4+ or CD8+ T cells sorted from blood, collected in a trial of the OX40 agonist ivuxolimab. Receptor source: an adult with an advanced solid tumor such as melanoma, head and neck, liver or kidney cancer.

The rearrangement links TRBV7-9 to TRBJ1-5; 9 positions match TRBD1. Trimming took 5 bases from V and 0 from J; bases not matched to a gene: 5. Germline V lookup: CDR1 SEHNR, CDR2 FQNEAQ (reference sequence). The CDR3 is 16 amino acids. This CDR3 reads CASSQGQGLSNQPQHF. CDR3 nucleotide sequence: TGTGCCAGCAGCCAGGGACAGGGACTTAGCAATCAGCCCCAGCATTTT.

CDR3 sequence reads: CASSLGYGAGELFF. DNA of the CDR3: TGTGCCAGCAGCTTAGGTTACGGAGCCGGGGAGCTGTTTTTT. The chain uses TRBV7-6 and TRBJ2-2; D ambiguous. V lost 1 base to trimming and J lost 6 bases, with 9 bases between them. This CDR3 is 14 amino acids long. Germline CDR1 and CDR2: SGHVS and FNYEAQ.

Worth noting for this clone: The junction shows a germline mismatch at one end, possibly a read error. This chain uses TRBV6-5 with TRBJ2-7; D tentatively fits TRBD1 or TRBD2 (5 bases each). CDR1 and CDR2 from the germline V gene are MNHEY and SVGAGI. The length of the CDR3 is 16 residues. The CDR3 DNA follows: TGTGCCAGCAGTTACACAAGGGACCGGTCCTCCTCCGAGCAGTACTTC. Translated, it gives CASSYTRDRSSSEQYF.

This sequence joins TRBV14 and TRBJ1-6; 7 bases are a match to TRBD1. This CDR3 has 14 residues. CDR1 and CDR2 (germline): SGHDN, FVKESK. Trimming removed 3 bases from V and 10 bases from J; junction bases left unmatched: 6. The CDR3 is CASSQTQGWSPLHF. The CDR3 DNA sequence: TGTGCCAGCAGCCAGACACAGGGGTGGTCACCCCTCCACTTT.

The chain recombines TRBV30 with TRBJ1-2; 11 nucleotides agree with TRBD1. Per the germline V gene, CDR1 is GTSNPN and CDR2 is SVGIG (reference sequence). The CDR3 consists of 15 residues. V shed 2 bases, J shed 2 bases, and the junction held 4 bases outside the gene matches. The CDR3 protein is CAWSPRTGGNYGYTF. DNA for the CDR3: TGTGCCTGGAGTCCCCGGACAGGGGGCAACTATGGCTACACCTTC.

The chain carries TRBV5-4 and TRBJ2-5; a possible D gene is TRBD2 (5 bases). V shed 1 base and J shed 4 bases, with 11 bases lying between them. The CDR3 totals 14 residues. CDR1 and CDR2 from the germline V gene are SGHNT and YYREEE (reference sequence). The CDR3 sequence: CASSLTGSRETQYF. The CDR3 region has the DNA TGTGCCAGCAGCTTGACGGGGTCTCGAGAGACCCAGTACTTC.

DNA for the CDR3: TGTGCCAGCAGCCAAGTTGCAGGGTCGGTTGGACGCTACACCTTC. Its protein product is CASSQVAGSVGRYTF. The gene calls are TRBV4-2 and TRBJ1-2; a possible D gene is TRBD1 (5 bases). This CDR3 comprises 15 residues. The germline V and J ends were trimmed by 1 base and 9 bases, with 18 bases remaining between them. Germline-derived CDR1 and CDR2 are LGHNA and YNFKEQ.

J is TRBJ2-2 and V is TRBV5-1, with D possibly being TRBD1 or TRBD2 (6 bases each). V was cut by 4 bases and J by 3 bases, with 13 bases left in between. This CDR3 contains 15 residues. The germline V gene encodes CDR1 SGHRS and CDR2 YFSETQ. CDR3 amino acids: CASSQGGSYTGELFF. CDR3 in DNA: TGCGCCAGCAGCCAAGGGGGGTCGTACACCGGGGAGCTGTTTTTT.

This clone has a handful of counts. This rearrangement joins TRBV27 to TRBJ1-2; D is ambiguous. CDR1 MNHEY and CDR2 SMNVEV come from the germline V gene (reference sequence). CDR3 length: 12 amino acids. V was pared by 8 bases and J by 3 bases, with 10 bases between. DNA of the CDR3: TGTGCCAGCCGGGATAGCTACTATGGCTACACCTTC. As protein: CASRDSYYGYTF.

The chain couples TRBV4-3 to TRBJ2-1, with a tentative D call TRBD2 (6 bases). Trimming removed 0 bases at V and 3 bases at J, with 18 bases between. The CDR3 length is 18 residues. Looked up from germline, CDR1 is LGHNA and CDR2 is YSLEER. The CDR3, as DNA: TGCGCCAGCAGCCAAGATCGGGGTGGCGGGACTTTCTACAATGAGCAGTTCTTC. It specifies CASSQDRGGGTFYNEQFF.

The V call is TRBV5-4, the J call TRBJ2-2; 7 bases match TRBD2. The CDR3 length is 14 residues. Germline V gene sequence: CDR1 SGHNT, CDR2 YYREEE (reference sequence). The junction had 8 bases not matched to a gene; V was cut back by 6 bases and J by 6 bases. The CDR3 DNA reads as TGTGCCAGCACCCGGGAGGCGGCCCCCGGGGAGCTGTTTTTT. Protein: CASTREAAPGELFF. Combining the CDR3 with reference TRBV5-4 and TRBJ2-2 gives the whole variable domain ETGVTQSPTHLIKTRGQQVTLRCSSQSGHNTVSWYQQALGQGPQFIFQYYREEENGRGNFPPRFSGLQFPNYSSELNVNALELDDSALYLCASTREAAPGELFFGEGSRLTVL.

The DNA for the CDR3 is TGTGCCAGCCAGGGAAATGAAAAACTGTTTTTT. It codes for CASQGNEKLFF. The chain is built from TRBV11-2 and TRBJ1-4, with D possibly being TRBD1 (5 bases). Germline loops: CDR1 SGHAT, CDR2 FQNNGV. The CDR3 loop spans 11 amino acids. Trimming took off 8 bases at V and 5 bases at J, with 6 bases between the two ends.

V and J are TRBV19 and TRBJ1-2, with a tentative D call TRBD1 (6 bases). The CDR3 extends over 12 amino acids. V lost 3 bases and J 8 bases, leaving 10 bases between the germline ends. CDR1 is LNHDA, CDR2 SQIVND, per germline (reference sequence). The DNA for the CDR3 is TGTGCCAGTAGTATTCGGGGGACAGGCTACACCTTC. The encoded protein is CASSIRGTGYTF.

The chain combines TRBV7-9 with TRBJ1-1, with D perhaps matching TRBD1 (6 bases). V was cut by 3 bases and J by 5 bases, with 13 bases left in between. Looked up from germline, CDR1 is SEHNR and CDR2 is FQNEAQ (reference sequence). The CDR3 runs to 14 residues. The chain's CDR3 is CASSFRGRETEAFF. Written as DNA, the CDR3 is TGTGCCAGCAGCTTCAGGGGTAGGGAAACTGAAGCTTTCTTT.

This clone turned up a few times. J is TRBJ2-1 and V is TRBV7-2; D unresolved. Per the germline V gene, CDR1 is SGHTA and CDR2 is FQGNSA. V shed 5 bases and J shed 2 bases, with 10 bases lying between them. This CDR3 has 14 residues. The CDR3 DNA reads TGTGCCAGCAGCCCCCTCTCAGCCTACAATGAGCAGTTCTTC. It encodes CASSPLSAYNEQFF.

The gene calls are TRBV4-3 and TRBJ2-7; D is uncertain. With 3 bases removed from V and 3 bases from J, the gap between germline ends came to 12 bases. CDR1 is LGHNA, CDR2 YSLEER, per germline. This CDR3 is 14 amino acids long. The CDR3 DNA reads TGCGCCAGCAGCCATGACCTTTACAGCTACGAGCAGTACTTC. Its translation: CASSHDLYSYEQYF.

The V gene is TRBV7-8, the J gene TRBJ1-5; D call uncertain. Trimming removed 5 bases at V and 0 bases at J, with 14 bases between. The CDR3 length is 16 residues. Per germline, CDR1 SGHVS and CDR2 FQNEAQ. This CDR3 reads CASSPRTAYSNQPQHF. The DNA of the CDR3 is TGTGCCAGCAGCCCCAGGACCGCCTATAGCAATCAGCCCCAGCATTTT. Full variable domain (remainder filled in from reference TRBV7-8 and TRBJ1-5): GAGVSQSPRYKVAKRGQDVALRCDPISGHVSLFWYQQALGQGPEFLTYFQNEAQLDKSGLPSDRFFAERPEGSVSTLKIQRTQQEDSAVYLCASSPRTAYSNQPQHFGDGTRLSIL.

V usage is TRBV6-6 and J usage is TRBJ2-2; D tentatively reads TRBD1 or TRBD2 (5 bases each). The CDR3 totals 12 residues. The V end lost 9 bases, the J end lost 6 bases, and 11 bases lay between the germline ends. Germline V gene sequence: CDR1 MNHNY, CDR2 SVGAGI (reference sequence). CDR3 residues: CASVGGPGELFF. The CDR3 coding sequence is TGTGCCAGTGTTGGGGGTCCCGGGGAGCTGTTTTTT.

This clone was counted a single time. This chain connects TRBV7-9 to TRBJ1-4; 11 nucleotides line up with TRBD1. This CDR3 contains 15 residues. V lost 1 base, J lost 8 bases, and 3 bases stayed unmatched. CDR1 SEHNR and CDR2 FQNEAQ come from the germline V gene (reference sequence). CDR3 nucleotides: TGTGCCAGCAGCTTAGGGACAGGGGGCCGGGAAAAACTGTTTTTT. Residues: CASSLGTGGREKLFF.

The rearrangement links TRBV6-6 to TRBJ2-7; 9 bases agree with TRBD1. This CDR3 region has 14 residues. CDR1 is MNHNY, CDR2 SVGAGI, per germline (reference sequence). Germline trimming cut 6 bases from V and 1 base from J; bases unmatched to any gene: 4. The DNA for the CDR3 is TGTGCCAGCAGCCCGGGACAGGGTTCCTACGAGCAGTACTTC. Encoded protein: CASSPGQGSYEQYF.

The CDR3 DNA reads as TGTGCCAGCAGTGAACTAAGGGGTGTCAGCGCGACCGCCTATGGCTACACCTTC. Its translation is CASSELRGVSATAYGYTF. The chain couples TRBV2 to TRBJ1-2; tentative D call: TRBD1 (5 bases). Trimming took off 2 bases at V and 4 bases at J, with 23 bases between the two ends. Germline CDR1 reads SNHLY; CDR2 reads FYNNEI. This CDR3 has 18 residues.

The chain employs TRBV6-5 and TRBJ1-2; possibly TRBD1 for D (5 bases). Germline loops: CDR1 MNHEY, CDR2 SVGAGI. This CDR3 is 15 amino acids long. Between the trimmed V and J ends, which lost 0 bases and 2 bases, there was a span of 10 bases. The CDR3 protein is CASSYSTGGNYGYTF. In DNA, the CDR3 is TGTGCCAGCAGTTACTCGACGGGGGGGAACTATGGCTACACCTTC.

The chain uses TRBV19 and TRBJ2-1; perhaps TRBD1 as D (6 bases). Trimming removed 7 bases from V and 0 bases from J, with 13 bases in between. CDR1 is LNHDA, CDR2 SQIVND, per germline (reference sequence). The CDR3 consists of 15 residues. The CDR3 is CASNPDRSSYNEQFF. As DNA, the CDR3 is TGTGCCAGTAACCCCGACAGGAGCTCCTACAATGAGCAGTTCTTC.

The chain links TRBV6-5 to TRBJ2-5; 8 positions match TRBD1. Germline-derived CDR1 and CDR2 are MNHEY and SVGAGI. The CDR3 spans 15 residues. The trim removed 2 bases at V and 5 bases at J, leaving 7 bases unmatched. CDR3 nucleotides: TGTGCCAGCAGTTACGTAGGACAGGGAAGGGAGACCCAGTACTTC. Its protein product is CASSYVGQGRETQYF.

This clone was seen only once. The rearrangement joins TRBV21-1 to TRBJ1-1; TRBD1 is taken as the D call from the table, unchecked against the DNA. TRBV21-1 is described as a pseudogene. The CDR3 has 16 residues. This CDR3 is CASSKVQGAWGTEAFF. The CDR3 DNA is TGTGCCAGCAGCAAAGTTCAGGGGGCGTGGGGCACTGAAGCTTTCTTT.

The CDR3 coding sequence is TGTGCCAGCAGCGTAGTTTCTAGCGGGAGGCGCCTGGGCACAGATACGCAGTATTTT. Its translation: CASSVVSSGRRLGTDTQYF. The V gene is TRBV9, the J gene TRBJ2-3; TRBD2 matches 11 bases. The J segment lost 1 base and the V segment lost 0 bases, leaving 10 bases of the junction unmatched. CDR1 is SGDLS and CDR2 is YYNGEE in the germline V gene. The CDR3 extends over 19 amino acids.